This is a list of T cell receptor beta chains from one sample in a study of beta chain features in type 1 diabetes. Produced via immunoSEQ multiplex PCR; TCRdb's table is partial and in-frame only. The sample contains 150,000 to 200,000 clones, about 63% of which appear only once. Material: naive CD4+ T cells from blood. The receptors were gathered from a man aged 25-45 years with type 1 diabetes. Each CDR3 is given with its conserved first and last residue. A D gene is named only where the DNA matches it firmly. Rows give clone size only sometimes, using once, few, many, or a class for an expanded clone.

few TRBJ2-3 - TRBV29-1 TGCAGCGTTAACCTGGATGCCCCAGATACGCAGTATTTT CSVNLDAPDTQYF
- TRBJ1-6 - TRBV5-1 TGCGCCAGCACAGGGGTAGAGAGCTCACCCCTCCACTTT CASTGVESSPLHF
- TRBJ1-2 - TRBV5-6 TGTGCCAGCAGCCAGTCGACAGCGGCCTATGGCTACACCTTC CASSQSTAAYGYTF
- TRBJ2-6 - TRBV7-2 TGTGCCAGCAGCTTAAATGGTGCGGACGCGGGGGCCAACGTCCTGACTTTC CASSLNGADAGANVLTF
once TRBJ2-1 - TRBV9 TGTGCCAGCAGCGTAGCGGGGGGCGTATACAATGAGCAGTTCTTC CASSVAGGVYNEQFF
once TRBJ2-6 - TRBV7-9 TGTGCCAGCAGCTTAGAGGGCTACTCTGGGGCCAACGTCCTGACTTTC CASSLEGYSGANVLTF
- TRBJ2-5 - TRBV5-1 TGCGCCAGCAGCTTGGGACCGCGACAAGAGACCCAGTACTTC CASSLGPRQETQYF
few TRBJ2-5 - TRBV29-1 TGCAGCGTTGTTGGCCCGAATGGTGGGACCCAGTACTTC CSVVGPNGGTQYF
- TRBJ2-4 TRBD2 TRBV10-3 TGTGCCATCAGTGAGGGGCTAGCGGGGAAAAACATTCAGTACTTC CAISEGLAGKNIQYF
- TRBJ1-5 - TRBV5-6 TGTGCCAGCAGCGTAGGGCCCAATCAGCCCCAGCATTTT CASSVGPNQPQHF
- TRBJ2-7 - TRBV7-9 TGTGCCAGCAGCCCCCCGATGAGTGAGCAGTACTTC CASSPPMSEQYF
- TRBJ1-2 - TRBV7-9 TGTGCCAGCAGACCATCGGGGACGGACTATGGCTACACCTTC CASRPSGTDYGYTF
- TRBJ1-2 TRBD1 TRBV28 TGTGCCAGCAGTCAGCATACACAGGGGGCGGATGGCTACACCTTC CASSQHTQGADGYTF
- TRBJ2-3 - TRBV7-9 TGTGCCAGCAGTATTGGCACAGATACGCAGTATTTT CASSIGTDTQYF
- TRBJ2-3 - TRBV5-4 TGTGCCAGCAGCCCCGACAGCTCTAGCACAGATACGCAGTATTTT CASSPDSSSTDTQYF
- TRBJ2-7 TRBD1 TRBV7-2 TGTGCCAGCAGGCCTACAGGGGGCGCGGAGCAGTACTTC CASRPTGGAEQYF
- TRBJ1-6 - TRBV27 TGTGCCAGCAGTTTAGACAGCTGGAATTCACCCCTCCACTTT CASSLDSWNSPLHF
- TRBJ2-3 - TRBV9 TGTGCCAGCAGCGTAGAGGCAGGGGGGGATACGCAGTATTTT CASSVEAGGDTQYF
- TRBJ1-6 - TRBV4-3 TGCGCCAGCAGCCAAGAGAGGGCAGCTCCGGGGAATTATTCACCCCTCCACTTT CASSQERAAPGNYSPLHF
- TRBJ2-5 - TRBV7-2 TGTGCCAGCAGCTTAGTAGCACAGCCTTTACAAGAGACCCAGTACTTC CASSLVAQPLQETQYF
- TRBJ1-6 TRBD1 TRBV29-1 TGCAGCGTTTCGATAACAGGGGGTAATTCACCCCTCCACTTT CSVSITGGNSPLHF
- TRBJ2-1 TRBD2 TRBV7-2 TGTGCCAGCAGTCACGGGACTAGGCAGGGAAACAATGAGCAGTTCTTC CASSHGTRQGNNEQFF
- TRBJ2-5 - TRBV29-1 TGCAGCGTTGAACGTCAGACTAAAGAGACCCAGTACTTC CSVERQTKETQYF
- TRBJ1-4 - TRBV2 TGTGCCAGCCGCGGCACTGGCCGGAGGTCCGAAAAACTGTTTTTT CASRGTGRRSEKLFF
- TRBJ2-7 - TRBV4-1 TGCGCCAGCAGCCAAGAAAGTGGCCAGGGGAACTACGAGCAGTACTTC CASSQESGQGNYEQYF
- TRBJ2-7 - TRBV15 TGTGCCACCAGCATAATTGACAGGCCAGGCGAGCAGTACTTC CATSIIDRPGEQYF
- TRBJ2-5 - TRBV7-9 TGTGCCAGCAGCTTAGTGTCCCGGGAGACCCAGTACTTC CASSLVSRETQYF
once TRBJ2-1 - TRBV11-2 TGTGCCAGCAGCTTAGCACAGTACAATGAGCAGTTCTTC CASSLAQYNEQFF
- TRBJ1-5 - TRBV30 TGTGCCTGGAGGGGGGACTTGAATCAGCCCCAGCATTTT CAWRGDLNQPQHF